The 2 T cell receptor beta chains below come from one sample, sequenced in a study of pediatric ulcerative colitis. Data came from immunoSEQ multiplex PCR; TCRdb stores just in-frame clones and leaves some out. The table includes more than 45,000 clones, about 90% detected once. Sequencing was done on a sample of blood. The receptors derive from a boy between 10 and 17 years old who was a control in a study of pediatric ulcerative colitis.

V and J are TRBV19 and TRBJ2-5; D is ambiguous. The V end was cut by 5 bases, the J end by 5 bases, with 12 bases between. CDR1 is LNHDA, CDR2 SQIVND, per germline (reference sequence). The length of the CDR3 is 13 residues. The CDR3 region is CASSGQPSETQYF. The DNA for the CDR3 is TGTGCCAGTAGTGGCCAGCCATCGGAGACCCAGTACTTC.

The chain links TRBV2 to TRBJ2-7; 9 positions match TRBD2. CDR1 SNHLY and CDR2 FYNNEI come from the germline V gene. V was clipped by 6 bases and J by 5 bases; unmatched bases: 8. The length of the CDR3 is 14 residues. The CDR3 region has the DNA TGTGCCAGCAGGGAAACGGGACTAGCACACGAGCAGTACTTC. Its translation: CASRETGLAHEQYF.